Shown below are 6 T cell receptor beta chains from a single sample sequenced in a study of blood T cell repertoires in COVID-19. Only in-frame clones appear in the TCRdb table, and some are missing; sequencing was by immunoSEQ multiplex PCR. Seen here are 85,000 to 130,000 clones, roughly four fifths observed once, and the top ten hold 4% to 5.5%. The sequencing sample was made of peripheral blood. These receptors all come from a man in his sixties with acute or convalescent COVID-19.

The chain employs TRBV28 and TRBJ1-2; 9 bases map to TRBD1. CDR1 is MDHEN and CDR2 is SYDVKM in the germline V gene. This CDR3 is 14 amino acids long. The V and J ends lost 3 bases and 5 bases, in that order; junction bases with no gene match: 4. This chain's CDR3 is CASSFTGGGYGYTF. CDR3 DNA sequence: TGTGCCAGCAGTTTCACAGGGGGCGGATATGGCTACACCTTC.

This clone is a singleton in its sample. The chain combines TRBV6-5 with TRBJ2-5; 8 nucleotides agree with TRBD1. The CDR3 totals 15 residues. Looked up from germline, CDR1 is MNHEY and CDR2 is SVGAGI. The J segment lost 6 bases and the V segment lost 4 bases, leaving 10 bases of the junction unmatched. CDR3 coding DNA: TGTGCCAGCAGTTCCTCAGGGGGCTTACGAAAGACCCAGTACTTC. This encodes CASSSSGGLRKTQYF.

The gene calls are TRBV19 and TRBJ2-7; the D gene is possibly TRBD1 (6 bases). This CDR3 comprises 15 residues. The germline gives CDR1 LNHDA, CDR2 SQIVND (reference sequence). Between the trimmed V and J ends, which lost 2 bases and 2 bases, there was a span of 13 bases. For the CDR3, the DNA is TGTGCCAGTAGTATACCCAGGGGAGTGACCTACGAGCAGTACTTC. Translated: CASSIPRGVTYEQYF.

This chain connects TRBV4-1 to TRBJ1-3, with 7 bases matching TRBD1. Germline-derived CDR1 and CDR2 are MGHRA and YSYEKL. The CDR3 is made up of 14 amino acids. J gave up 7 bases and V 4 bases, and 7 bases lay outside the gene matches. CDR3 nucleotide sequence: TGCGCCAGCAGCCCTAGGGGGCGCGGGAACACCATATATTTT. This translates into CASSPRGRGNTIYF.

The V and J genes are TRBV18 and TRBJ2-1, with 12 bases lining up with TRBD1. This CDR3 region has 17 residues. Germline V gives CDR1 KGHSH, CDR2 LQKENI. V was clipped by 4 bases and J by 5 bases; unmatched bases: 9. CDR3 loop: CASSQTGTGGPHNEQFF. CDR3 nucleotide sequence: TGTGCCAGCTCACAAACCGGGACAGGGGGCCCCCACAATGAGCAGTTCTTC. The full variable domain, with the rest looked up from reference TRBV18 and TRBJ2-1, is NAGVMQNPRHLVRRRGQEARLRCSPMKGHSHVYWYRQLPEEGLKFMVYLQKENIIDESGMPKERFSAEFPKEGPSILRIQQVVRGDSAAYFCASSQTGTGGPHNEQFFGPGTRLTVL.

This rearrangement joins TRBV15 to TRBJ1-2; D gene uncertain. The CDR3 runs 15 residues. Germline V gives CDR1 LNHNV, CDR2 YYDKDF (reference sequence). The V end was cut by 0 bases, the J end by 3 bases, with 11 bases between. The CDR3 protein is CATSRDFREYYGYTF. Written as DNA, the CDR3 is TGTGCCACCAGCAGAGATTTTCGGGAGTACTATGGCTACACCTTC.